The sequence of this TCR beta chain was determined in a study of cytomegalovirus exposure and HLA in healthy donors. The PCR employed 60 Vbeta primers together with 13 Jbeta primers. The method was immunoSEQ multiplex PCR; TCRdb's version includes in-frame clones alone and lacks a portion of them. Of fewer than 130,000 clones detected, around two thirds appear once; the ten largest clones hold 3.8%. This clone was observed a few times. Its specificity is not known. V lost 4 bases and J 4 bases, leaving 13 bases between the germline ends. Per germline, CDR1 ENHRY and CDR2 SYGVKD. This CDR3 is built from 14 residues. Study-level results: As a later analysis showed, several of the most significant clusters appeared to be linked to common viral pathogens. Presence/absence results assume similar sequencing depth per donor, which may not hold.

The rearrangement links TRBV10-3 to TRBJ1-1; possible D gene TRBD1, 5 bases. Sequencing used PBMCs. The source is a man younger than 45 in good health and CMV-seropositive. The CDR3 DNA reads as TGTGCCATCAGTGTGAGTGGGGGGGGCACTGAAGCTTTCTTT. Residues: CAISVSGGGTEAFF.